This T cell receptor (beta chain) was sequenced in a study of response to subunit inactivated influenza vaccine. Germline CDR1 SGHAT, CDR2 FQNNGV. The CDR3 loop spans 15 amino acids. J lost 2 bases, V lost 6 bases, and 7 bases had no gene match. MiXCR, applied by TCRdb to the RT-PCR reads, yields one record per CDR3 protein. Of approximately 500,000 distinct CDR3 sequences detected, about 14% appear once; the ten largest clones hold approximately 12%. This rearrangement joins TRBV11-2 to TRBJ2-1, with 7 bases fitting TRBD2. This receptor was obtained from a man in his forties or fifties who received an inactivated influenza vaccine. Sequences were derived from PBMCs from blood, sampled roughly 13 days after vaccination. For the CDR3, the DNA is TGTGCCAGCAGGGTCTGGGGGGGGGCCTACAATGAGCAGTTCTTC. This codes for CASRVWGGAYNEQFF.